Below are 14 T cell receptor beta chains sequenced from a single sample in a study of shared clonotypes between healthy human individuals. Repertoires were generated with immunoSEQ multiplex PCR, while TCRdb's copy carries only in-frame clones and drops some. The sample includes over a million clones, approximately 97% of them seen just once. Material for sequencing was naive CD4+ T cells sorted from blood. Specified subset: CD45RA+ positively selected. These TCRs come from a man aged 30-40 years in good health.

The chain uses TRBV30 and TRBJ1-1, with D maybe TRBD1 (5 bases). The germline V and J ends were trimmed by 3 bases and 5 bases, with 13 bases remaining between them. CDR1 and CDR2 from the germline V gene are GTSNPN and SVGIG (reference sequence). CDR3 length: 13 amino acids. CDR3 protein: CAWRYSGETEAFF. In DNA form, the CDR3 reads TGTGCCTGGAGATACTCGGGGGAGACTGAAGCTTTCTTT.

The rearrangement joins TRBV11-2 to TRBJ1-2; TRBD1 matches 8 bases. There are 14 residues in the CDR3. The V and J ends lost 5 bases and 1 base, in that order; junction bases with no gene match: 3. Germline CDR1 reads SGHAT; CDR2 reads FQNNGV. CDR3 DNA sequence: TGTGCCAGCAGCCTGGGACAGGTTAACTATGGCTACACCTTC. Encoded protein: CASSLGQVNYGYTF. Using reference TRBV11-2 and TRBJ1-2 for the parts outside the CDR3, the full variable domain is EAGVAQSPRYKIIEKRQSVAFWCNPISGHATLYWYQQILGQGPKLLIQFQNNGVVDDSQLPKDRFSAERLKGVDSTLKIQPAKLEDSAVYLCASSLGQVNYGYTFGSGTRLTVV.

The rearrangement links TRBV10-3 to TRBJ1-1, with a weak D call TRBD1 (5 bases). Germline V gene sequence: CDR1 ENHRY, CDR2 SYGVKD. Trimming cost V 3 bases and J 0 bases, with 14 bases left between them. CDR3 length equals 16 residues. CDR3 nucleotide sequence: TGTGCCATCAGTGATTGGGCAGGGCGAATGAACACTGAAGCTTTCTTT. This sequence encodes CAISDWAGRMNTEAFF.

The chain joins TRBV5-1 to TRBJ2-1, with D tentatively TRBD1 (6 bases). This CDR3 is 16 amino acids long. Germline CDR1 is SGHRS and CDR2 is YFSETQ. The germline V and J ends were trimmed by 0 bases and 1 base, with 11 bases remaining between them. DNA for the CDR3: TGCGCCAGCAGCTTGGAAGGCAGGGGATCCTACAATGAGCAGTTCTTC. Translating gives CASSLEGRGSYNEQFF.

The chain carries TRBV10-1 and TRBJ2-2, with unresolved D. The CDR3 has 12 amino acids. The V end lost 5 bases, the J end lost 5 bases, and 6 bases lay between the germline ends. Germline CDR1 and CDR2: WNHNN and SYGVQD (reference sequence). CDR3 region: CASSLTTGELFF. As DNA, the CDR3 is TGCGCCAGCAGTCTAACGACCGGGGAGCTGTTTTTT.

This chain connects TRBV5-4 to TRBJ2-1; the match to TRBD2 covers 8 bases. The CDR3 totals 17 residues. J gave up 6 bases and V 0 bases, and 11 bases lay outside the gene matches. The V gene's germline CDR1 is SGHNT and CDR2 YYREEE (reference sequence). CDR3 loop: CASSLGIAGRLRNEQFF. The CDR3 coding sequence is TGTGCCAGCAGCTTGGGAATAGCGGGACGTCTCCGCAATGAGCAGTTCTTC. Full variable domain (remainder filled in from reference TRBV5-4 and TRBJ2-1): ETGVTQSPTHLIKTRGQQVTLRCSSQSGHNTVSWYQQALGQGPQFIFQYYREEENGRGNFPPRFSGLQFPNYSSELNVNALELDDSALYLCASSLGIAGRLRNEQFFGPGTRLTVL.

The chain employs TRBV19 and TRBJ2-3; D is unresolved. Germline CDR1 reads LNHDA; CDR2 reads SQIVND (reference sequence). CDR3 length equals 15 residues. Trimming left V 2 bases short and J 0 bases short, with 9 bases between. This CDR3 reads CASSITGSSTDTQYF. CDR3 nucleotides: TGTGCCAGTAGTATAACGGGCAGCAGCACAGATACGCAGTATTTT.

This sequence joins TRBV6-6 and TRBJ1-1; D gene unclear. CDR3 length: 11 residues. CDR1 MNHNY and CDR2 SVGAGI come from the germline V gene (reference sequence). V was pared by 2 bases and J by 11 bases, with 9 bases between. This CDR3 is CASSYETTAFF. CDR3 DNA sequence: TGTGCCAGCAGTTACGAAACCACTGCTTTCTTT.

The rearrangement links TRBV15 to TRBJ2-2; D is undetermined. CDR3 length: 15 amino acids. Trimming shortened V by 1 base and J by 1 base, and 7 bases separated the two germline ends. Germline CDR1 reads LNHNV; CDR2 reads YYDKDF (reference sequence). Here the CDR3 DNA reads TGTGCCACCAGCAGAGTTTTGGGGAACACCGGGGAGCTGTTTTTT. The encoded protein is CATSRVLGNTGELFF.

V and J are TRBV28 and TRBJ1-5; D perhaps matches TRBD1 (6 bases). CDR1 is MDHEN and CDR2 is SYDVKM in the germline V gene. V was cut by 3 bases and J by 5 bases, with 11 bases left in between. CDR3 length: 14 amino acids. As DNA, the CDR3 is TGTGCCAGCAGTTTTTCGCAGGGGTATCAGCCCCAGCATTTT. Its translation is CASSFSQGYQPQHF. Full variable domain (remainder filled in from reference TRBV28 and TRBJ1-5): DVKVTQSSRYLVKRTGEKVFLECVQDMDHENMFWYRQDPGLGLRLIYFSYDVKMKEKGDIPEGYSVSREKKERFSLILESASTNQTSMYLCASSFSQGYQPQHFGDGTRLSIL.

The chain links TRBV5-1 to TRBJ1-1; D perhaps matches TRBD1 (5 bases). The CDR3 loop spans 14 amino acids. Per the germline V gene, CDR1 is SGHRS and CDR2 is YFSETQ. Between the trimmed V and J ends, which lost 9 bases and 10 bases, there was a span of 25 bases. As DNA, the CDR3 is TGCGCCACCCGAACCGGAACCGGACATGGGGGAGCTTTCTTT. It codes for CATRTGTGHGGAFF.

The rearrangement joins TRBV28 to TRBJ1-1; TRBD1 is a possible D gene (5 bases). The CDR3 contains 13 residues. V lost 5 bases to trimming and J lost 1 base, with 8 bases between them. CDR1 MDHEN and CDR2 SYDVKM come from the germline V gene. The CDR3 DNA follows: TGTGCCAGCAGTGACAGCCGGAACACTGAAGCTTTCTTT. This translates into CASSDSRNTEAFF.

Of note for this clone: Within the sample, other DNA sequences also encode this same CDR3. This chain uses TRBV18 with TRBJ1-2; no clear D. Trimming took 6 bases from V and 1 from J, leaving 9 bases between them. The CDR3 loop spans 13 amino acids. The germline CDR1 and CDR2 sequences are KGHSH and LQKENI. The CDR3 is CASSPDGNYGYTF. Written as DNA, the CDR3 is TGTGCCAGCTCTCCGGACGGTAACTATGGCTACACCTTC.

This clone was counted a single time. This chain links TRBV6-5 with TRBJ2-5; tentative D call: TRBD2 (6 bases). Between the trimmed V and J ends, which lost 6 bases and 1 base, there was a span of 9 bases. There are 13 residues in the CDR3. Per the germline V gene, CDR1 is MNHEY and CDR2 is SVGAGI. The DNA for the CDR3 is TGTGCCAGCAGCCAGCGGGCCCAAGAGACCCAGTACTTC. Translation gives CASSQRAQETQYF.